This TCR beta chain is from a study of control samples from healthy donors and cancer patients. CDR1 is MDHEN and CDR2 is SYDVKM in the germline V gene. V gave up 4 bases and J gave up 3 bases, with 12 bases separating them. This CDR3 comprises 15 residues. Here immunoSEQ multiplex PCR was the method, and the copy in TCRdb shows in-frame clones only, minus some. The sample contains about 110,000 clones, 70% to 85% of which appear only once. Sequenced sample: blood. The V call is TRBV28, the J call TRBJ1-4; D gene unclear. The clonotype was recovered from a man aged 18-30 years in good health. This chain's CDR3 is CASSSAEFANEKLFF. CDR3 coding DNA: TGTGCCAGCAGTTCCGCCGAGTTTGCTAATGAAAAACTGTTTTTT.